This is a list of T cell receptor beta chains from one sample in a study of blood T cell repertoires in COVID-19. Clones were read by immunoSEQ multiplex PCR, and TCRdb kept only the in-frame ones, dropping some. The sample gives around 150,000 clones, 86% of which show up once; almost 1% is in the top ten. The sample consisted of peripheral blood. The receptors were sampled from a man in his late teens or twenties with acute or convalescent COVID-19. CDR3s include the opening cysteine and the closing phenylalanine or tryptophan. A D gene is named only where the DNA matches it firmly. Part of the rows lack a size; the others show once, few, many or a class for expanded clones.

J gene: TRBJ2-1; V gene: TRBV19; clone size: -; D gene: -; CDR3 protein: CATQQTNDGNEQFF; CDR3 DNA: TGTGCCACCCAACAGACTAATGACGGCAATGAGCAGTTCTTC
J gene: TRBJ1-4; V gene: TRBV6-5; clone size: -; D gene: -; CDR3 protein: CASSLRVSHEKLFF; CDR3 DNA: TGTGCCAGCAGTTTGAGGGTCAGTCATGAAAAACTGTTTTTT
J gene: TRBJ1-2; V gene: TRBV2; clone size: few; D gene: -; CDR3 protein: CASVTGAGNYGYTF; CDR3 DNA: TGTGCCAGTGTGACAGGAGCCGGTAACTATGGCTACACCTTC
J gene: TRBJ2-7; V gene: TRBV6-6; clone size: -; D gene: -; CDR3 protein: CASSSGQRSYEQYF; CDR3 DNA: TGTGCCAGCAGTTCCGGACAGAGATCCTACGAGCAGTACTTC
J gene: TRBJ2-3; V gene: TRBV5-1; clone size: few; D gene: TRBD1; CDR3 protein: CASSIRDRDRDTQYF; CDR3 DNA: TGCGCCAGCAGCATCCGGGACAGGGATAGGGATACGCAGTATTTT
J gene: TRBJ2-7; V gene: TRBV4-1; clone size: -; D gene: -; CDR3 protein: CASSLDYQYEQYF; CDR3 DNA: TGCGCCAGCAGTCTGGACTACCAATACGAGCAGTACTTC
J gene: TRBJ1-5; V gene: TRBV4-2; clone size: -; D gene: -; CDR3 protein: CASSSGFGNQPQHF; CDR3 DNA: TGTGCCAGCAGCTCAGGGTTCGGCAATCAGCCCCAGCATTTT
J gene: TRBJ1-1; V gene: TRBV12-3/TRBV12-4; clone size: -; D gene: -; CDR3 protein: CASSPSNEAFF; CDR3 DNA: TGTGCCAGCAGCCCCTCTAATGAAGCTTTCTTT
J gene: TRBJ2-1; V gene: TRBV6-5; clone size: -; D gene: -; CDR3 protein: CASSFYGATYNEQFF; CDR3 DNA: TGTGCCAGCAGCTTTTATGGTGCGACCTACAATGAGCAGTTCTTC
J gene: TRBJ2-1; V gene: TRBV6-5; clone size: -; D gene: TRBD1; CDR3 protein: CACQPRDRAGNEQFF; CDR3 DNA: TGTGCCTGTCAGCCTCGGGACAGGGCGGGTAATGAGCAGTTCTTC
J gene: TRBJ2-1; V gene: TRBV15; clone size: -; D gene: TRBD2; CDR3 protein: CATSRDTSGGYEQFF; CDR3 DNA: TGTGCCACCAGCAGAGATACTAGCGGGGGGTATGAGCAGTTCTTC
J gene: TRBJ2-3; V gene: TRBV28; clone size: -; D gene: TRBD1; CDR3 protein: CATLNPGQGAIDTQYF; CDR3 DNA: TGTGCCACCTTAAATCCGGGACAGGGGGCAATAGATACGCAGTATTTT
J gene: TRBJ1-3; V gene: TRBV6-5; clone size: -; D gene: -; CDR3 protein: CASSRDRQTGNTIYF; CDR3 DNA: TGTGCCAGCAGCCGTGACAGGCAGACTGGAAACACCATATATTTT
J gene: TRBJ1-3; V gene: TRBV4-1; clone size: -; D gene: -; CDR3 protein: CASSQALSTGQSGNTIYF; CDR3 DNA: TGCGCCAGCAGCCAAGCCCTTTCCACAGGGCAATCTGGAAACACCATATATTTT
J gene: TRBJ2-1; V gene: TRBV5-4; clone size: -; D gene: -; CDR3 protein: CASSTGIGVGNEQFF; CDR3 DNA: TGTGCCAGCAGCACGGGGATTGGGGTCGGCAATGAGCAGTTCTTC
J gene: TRBJ2-3; V gene: TRBV19; clone size: once; D gene: -; CDR3 protein: CASSIEGGVTDTQYF; CDR3 DNA: TGTGCCAGTAGTATAGAAGGCGGAGTCACAGATACGCAGTATTTT
J gene: TRBJ2-4; V gene: TRBV3-1/TRBV3-2; clone size: -; D gene: TRBD2; CDR3 protein: CASSQPSSGGDLLAKNIQYF; CDR3 DNA: TGTGCCAGCAGCCAGCCTTCTAGCGGGGGGGACCTACTAGCCAAAAACATTCAGTACTTC
J gene: TRBJ1-2; V gene: TRBV7-9; clone size: -; D gene: TRBD1; CDR3 protein: CASSFDRVVDGYTF; CDR3 DNA: TGTGCCAGCAGTTTCGACAGGGTGGTCGATGGCTACACCTTC
J gene: TRBJ2-1; V gene: TRBV6-5; clone size: -; D gene: -; CDR3 protein: CASSYNPLSEQFF; CDR3 DNA: TGTGCCAGCAGTTACAATCCCCTATCTGAGCAGTTCTTC
J gene: TRBJ2-1; V gene: TRBV6-4; clone size: once; D gene: -; CDR3 protein: CASREGRGTYNEQFF; CDR3 DNA: TGTGCCAGCAGGGAGGGGCGGGGAACCTACAATGAGCAGTTCTTC
J gene: TRBJ1-6; V gene: TRBV4-1; clone size: -; D gene: TRBD1; CDR3 protein: CASSLTGQGHNSPLHF; CDR3 DNA: TGCGCCAGCAGCCTTACGGGACAGGGACATAATTCACCCCTCCACTTT
J gene: TRBJ2-2; V gene: TRBV9; clone size: once; D gene: TRBD2; CDR3 protein: CASSGGGPGELFF; CDR3 DNA: TGTGCCAGCAGCGGCGGGGGTCCCGGGGAGCTGTTTTTT
J gene: TRBJ2-1; V gene: TRBV9; clone size: -; D gene: TRBD1; CDR3 protein: CASSKRGTGDNEQFF; CDR3 DNA: TGTGCCAGCAGCAAACGAGGGACAGGGGACAATGAGCAGTTCTTC
J gene: TRBJ1-4; V gene: TRBV19; clone size: -; D gene: -; CDR3 protein: CASSIGEKLFF; CDR3 DNA: TGTGCCAGTAGTATTGGCGAAAAACTGTTTTTT